This T cell receptor beta chain is drawn from a study of shared clonotypes between healthy human individuals. General study findings and limits: Clonotypes shared by all four sorted-subset donors had higher generation probabilities than non-shared clonotypes. Clonotype sharing across a few donors was observed for roughly 5% of naive CD4 clonotypes.

TCRdb's table, derived via immunoSEQ multiplex PCR, lists solely in-frame clones and lacks some. Of around 720,000 clones listed, roughly 72% were seen once; the top ten hold around 2%. The germline V gene has CDR1 SGHVS and CDR2 FQNEAQ. J lost 4 bases, V lost 1 base, and 8 bases had no gene match. The CDR3 has 16 residues. A note on this clone: Its specificity is unknown.

Specimen: memory CD4+ T cells sorted from blood. Subset described: CD45RA-negative fraction. J is TRBJ2-7 and V is TRBV7-8; 9 nucleotides agree with TRBD2. The sequence was obtained from a woman aged 25 to 39 in good health. The CDR3 here is CASSLEAGGTSYEQYF. As DNA, the CDR3 is TGTGCCAGCAGCTTAGAAGCGGGAGGAACTTCATACGAGCAGTACTTC.